The entry below gives a single T cell receptor (beta chain) sequence along with its context. This sample is drawn from a study of PD-1 and CTLA-4 blockade in melanoma. Germline CDR1 reads MNHEY; CDR2 reads SMNVEV (reference sequence). The V and J ends lost 3 bases and 4 bases respectively, with 9 bases between them. This CDR3 region has 14 residues. TCRdb's table, derived via immunoSEQ multiplex PCR, lists solely in-frame clones and lacks some. Here the sample spans 30,000 or so clones, around 93% being singletons. The TCR originated in a human donor with melanoma. The chain carries TRBV27 and TRBJ2-2; D uncertain. The sequences come from CD8+ T cells from peripheral blood, collected from a patient given anti-PD-1 treatment. CDR3 residues: CASSLYPPTGELFF. The CDR3 region has the DNA TGTGCCAGCAGTTTGTACCCGCCCACCGGGGAGCTGTTTTTT.